This T cell receptor (beta chain) came from a study of blood T cell repertoires in COVID-19. Overall study context: Researchers got acute and convalescent COVID-19 samples from the United States, Italy and Spain. From T cells, B-cell-depleted T cells, or PBMCs came the material, which was cDNA or gDNA.

It was during active infection that Seattle patients were enrolled and then longitudinally followed. In the study's own analysis: Cell counts per sample came from amplifying reference gene primers. TCRdb's table, derived via immunoSEQ multiplex PCR, lists solely in-frame clones and lacks some. The V and J calls and the clone size are those of that table, but D and trimming were determined from the DNA. Among approximately 290,000 clones listed, around 82% were seen once. This CDR3 is built from 15 residues. Trimming cost V 3 bases and J 7 bases, with 16 bases left between them. Germline V CDR1 and CDR2: GTSNPN, SVGIG (reference sequence).

Sequencing used peripheral blood. This chain uses TRBV30 with TRBJ1-6; TRBD1 is a possible D gene (6 bases). The sequence came from a human donor with COVID-19, enrolled during active disease. The donor label of this sample is uncertain. This CDR3 is CAWSQPGQLNSPLHF. In DNA form, the CDR3 reads TGTGCCTGGAGCCAACCGGGACAACTAAATTCACCCCTCCACTTT.